This T cell receptor (beta chain) comes out of a study of T-cell reconstitution after alpha-beta-depleted transplantation in children. This clonotype turned up a few times. Its target is not known. Unique molecular identifiers were incorporated when the TCRbeta library was constructed. Using its own MiXCR run on the PCR reads, TCRdb lists one record per CDR3 protein. This sample has around 230,000 distinct CDR3 sequences, with around a sixth found just once. CDR1 and CDR2 from the germline V gene are LGHDT and YNNKEL (reference sequence). Trimming shortened V by 1 base and J by 5 bases, and 14 bases separated the two germline ends. The CDR3 is 15 residues long. Study-wide results and limits: The authors attributed T-cell counts and diversity one year after transplant mostly to newly produced T cells. Some patients owed their high day-60 TCRbeta diversity to surviving recipient T cells and thymic progenitors.

The sequence derives from a male patient aged 2 to 9 who had a stem cell transplant for acute lymphoblastic leukemia, so the T cells may come from the graft donor. Specimen: PBMCs, mostly from graft donor cells, collected 360 days after TCRalphabeta/CD19-depleted stem cell transplant. The rearrangement links TRBV3-1 to TRBJ2-5; TRBD1 is a possible D gene (6 bases). This CDR3 is CASSQGNRAGETQYF. The CDR3 bases are TGTGCCAGCAGCCAAGGGAACAGGGCCGGGGAGACCCAGTACTTC.